The TCR beta chain described here comes from a study of cytomegalovirus exposure and HLA in healthy donors (dated by TCRdb to about 2017). At the level of the whole study: An earlier analysis of roughly 630 of the donors reported about 250 Gb of sequence data and some 120 million unique TCR beta sequences from 190 million or so T cells. About 280 gigabases of sequencing data and tens of millions of unique TCR sequences were included in an early release covering around 600 HLA-typed donors. Of the 350 to 400 genotyped donors, about 80% fell in the genetic ancestry cluster associated with self-reported Caucasian donors. The aim of the study was to test whether cataloging public T cell receptors could identify signatures of past pathogen exposure. The study used immunosequencing to profile the T cell repertoires of 670 or so subjects and linked those repertoires to cytomegalovirus serostatus. In addition to the first cohort of 500 to 850 subjects, a separate validation cohort of approximately 120 different subjects was used. To predict cytomegalovirus infection status, the study brought together high-throughput TCR immunosequencing, statistical association of individual TCRs with disease status, and machine learning. A later analysis re-analyzed previously published TCR beta repertoires from 660 or so donors and added high-resolution HLA genotyping to study TCR occurrence patterns. In the later analysis, no new phenotypic data were used to find candidate immune exposures; instead, reliance was placed on TCR beta sequences and their occurrence across donors. To decide whether each TCR beta V gene segment behaved as functional or pseudogenic, an earlier analysis of several hundred of the donors relied on high-throughput TCR beta sequencing. Alongside the repertoire data, information on donor age, sex, ethnicity and CMV serostatus was compiled. A later genetic analysis took genome-wide SNP genotypes for about 65% of the 666 donors and used that subset as a discovery cohort. All discovery cohort repertoires had been generated on a single sequencing platform. Both class I and class II loci were covered by HLA typing, at four-digit resolution. Typing coverage varied by locus: about 620-640 donors for A, B, C, DRB1 and DQB1; roughly 520 for DQA1; more than 600 for DPA1; approximately 450 for DPB1. Four or five DR-DQ haplotypes were treated as single units for association and clustering because of strong linkage in the cohort. Among roughly 400 genotyped donors of the cohort, an average of about 240,000 unique TCR beta nucleotide sequences were sequenced per donor, around 20% of them non-productive.

The cohort was made up of approximately 700 healthy bone marrow donors. Cohort members were all nominally healthy when sampled, although unrecorded immune exposures were likely present. The donor tested CMV seronegative, placing the donor among the approximately 400 seronegative members of the cohort. A peripheral blood sample was provided by each donor, and peripheral blood mononuclear cells were used for TCR beta sequencing. Genomic DNA was extracted from the blood cell samples with the Qiagen DNeasy Blood Extraction Kit. Libraries were constructed by the immunoSEQ multiplex PCR assay. For the multiplex PCR, a mixture combining 60 forward primers for TCR Vbeta segments and 13 reverse primers for TCR Jbeta segments was used. The CDR3 region of rearranged TCR beta genes was amplified from genomic DNA by a multiplex PCR assay. The Illumina HiSeq System was used to sequence the amplified TCR beta libraries as 87-base-pair reads. In the original analysis: A later analysis tallied around 87 million unique TCR beta chains across the 666 repertoires, and roughly 11 million of those chains were shared by two or more donors. A nearest-neighbor algorithm error-corrected the raw reads and collapsed the reads into unique sequences, merging closely related sequences to remove PCR and sequencing errors. CDR3 sequences were aligned to IMGT reference sequences to assign V, D and J gene segments. For a sequence to be retained, at least a six-nucleotide match to both a V gene segment and a J gene segment was required. Rearrangements were called productive when the CDR3 lacked stop codons and stayed in frame with V and J; all others were non-productive. CDR3 was defined according to IMGT convention as the region running from the second conserved V-encoded cysteine to the conserved J-encoded phenylalanine. The earlier analysis of about 500 of the donors excluded sequences that lacked an unambiguous match to a single V gene segment. In an earlier analysis of almost 600 of the donors, a V segment was called functional when productive rearrangements were above 56.7%, and segregating when the standard deviation between donors exceeded 5%. To diagnose cytomegalovirus status from the catalog of TCR beta chain sequences, a statistical classification framework was built. In a later analysis, V and J genes were assigned by comparing TCR nucleotide sequences against IMGT/GENE-DB human TR gene sequences. A later analysis assigned CDR3 sequences and most-parsimonious VDJ recombination scenarios with the TCRdist pipeline. In a later analysis, each TCR beta chain was defined by its CDR3 amino acid sequence together with its V-gene family, and reads lacking a unique V-gene family were excluded. In a later analysis, a few hundred highly shared, low-generation-probability nucleotide sequences were removed to address suspected cross-contamination and a sequencing artifact. In a later analysis, a clonal expansion index was calculated for each public chain from normalized within-repertoire ranks of inferred template counts. In a later analysis, generation probabilities were computed using a VDJ recombination model fitted to out-of-frame rearrangements, and the results were checked against IGoR. In a later analysis, TCR-TCR, TCR-HLA and TCR-CMV co-occurrence was scored with hypergeometric tests, and a repertoire-size bias correction was applied to TCR pairs. In a later analysis, false discovery rates were estimated by permuting HLA or CMV assignments 20 times. A later analysis grouped co-occurring TCRs with DBSCAN, adding TCRdist sequence similarity when clustering within HLA-allele-positive subsets. For co-occurrence clustering, repertoires with fewer than 30,000 or more than 120,000 public chains were excluded, along with 5 or 6 repertoires with anomalous nucleotide sharing. In TCRdb, the immuneACCESS table is reduced to in-frame sequences with V and J assigned. These tables do not hold every clone; where another copy was compared, an unresolved V gene accounts for under half, and the others remain unexplained. Clone size and V and J calls were adopted from that table, with D and trimming inferred from the DNA. Recorded for this sample are 95,000 to 150,000 clones; around 80% of them occurred a single time. The biggest ten clones account for over 0.2% of the sample.

The sample holds one count of this clone. Its target antigen remains unknown. Base qualities are missing; no much larger clone stands one base away. Overall study results and their limits: The earlier analysis of some 540 of the donors excluded around 17 rarely observed V segments, including chromosome 9 orphons, because counts were too low. Cytomegalovirus status was reported to be diagnosed by the classifier with high specificity and sensitivity in both the original and validation cohorts. According to a later analysis, parvovirus B19, influenza, CMV and Epstein-Barr virus appeared linked to several top co-occurrence clusters. A further reported finding was that TCR beta sequences accurately predicted the HLA-A and HLA-B alleles for most subjects in the first cohort. Immune exposure information for the cohort was limited to CMV serostatus. At a false discovery rate of 0.05, a later analysis linked around 15,000 TCR beta sequences to specific HLA alleles. When HLA alleles, especially DR and DQ, strongly co-occurred, TCR associations were difficult to assign to individual alleles. It was suggested by the authors that the approach could potentially be generalized to other disease states and immunological phenotypes. In a later analysis, the rate of TCR association differed among HLA loci, with DRB1 alleles having the most associated TCRs and HLA-C alleles having the fewest. A total of 164 TCR beta chains were listed by the study as associated with cytomegalovirus. A cluster of highly shared sequence variants was judged likely to be a technical artifact of the sequencing pipeline. Correlated functional status among segregating V segments might reflect linkage disequilibrium, but an unknown experimental factor could not be ruled out. In a later genetic analysis, fewer N-insertions in productive TCRs were reported among donors in an Asian-associated ancestry cluster than the roughly 700-donor mean. Most TCR sequences were seen in very few donors, while some public TCRs were found in many individuals. An association between a missense DCLRE1C variant and V-gene and J-gene trimming of TCR beta chains was found in a later genetic analysis and replicated in an independent cohort. Most CMV-associated TCR beta chains appeared to be HLA-restricted in a later analysis, and the HLA associations seemed to be driven largely by CMV exposure. In vitro tests confirmed that three of the cytomegalovirus-associated TCR beta chains recognize cytomegalovirus antigens. In a later analysis, HLA-associated TCR beta chains were found to be more clonally expanded and to have lower generation probabilities than equally common non-associated chains. An earlier analysis of approximately 540 of the donors showed that most TCR beta V segments appeared in productive rearrangements either about 90% or about 30% of the time, which broadly matched IMGT annotations. Some IMGT-functional V segments, including TRBV6-2 and TRBV6-3, could not be distinguished by the 87-base-pair reads and were therefore excluded. Roughly uniform sequencing depth across donors was assumed in presence/absence analyses, although this assumption may not hold. Because HLA typing was unavailable for some donors at each locus, only the typed subset was used in association tests. This cohort had only TCR beta chains sequenced, and the lack of alpha or paired-chain data limited which features could be detected.

Taken from the germline V gene, the CDR1 and CDR2 loops are MDHEN and SYDVKM. The CDR3, from cysteine to phenylalanine, totals 15 residues. Left in the record is the CDR3 DNA by itself, 45 bases read in frame from the first base. V loses 5 bases, J loses 4 bases, and the germline ends lie 15 bases apart. The chain is assembled from TRBV28 and TRBJ1-5, with a weak D call of TRBD1 (5 bases match). Sequenced input: PBMCs. This clonotype originated in a man aged 45-60 years in good health and CMV-seronegative. This receptor has the CDR3 CASSKGPGGNQPQHF. The bases read TGTGCCAGCAGTAAAGGTCCGGGGGGGAATCAGCCCCAGCATTTT.